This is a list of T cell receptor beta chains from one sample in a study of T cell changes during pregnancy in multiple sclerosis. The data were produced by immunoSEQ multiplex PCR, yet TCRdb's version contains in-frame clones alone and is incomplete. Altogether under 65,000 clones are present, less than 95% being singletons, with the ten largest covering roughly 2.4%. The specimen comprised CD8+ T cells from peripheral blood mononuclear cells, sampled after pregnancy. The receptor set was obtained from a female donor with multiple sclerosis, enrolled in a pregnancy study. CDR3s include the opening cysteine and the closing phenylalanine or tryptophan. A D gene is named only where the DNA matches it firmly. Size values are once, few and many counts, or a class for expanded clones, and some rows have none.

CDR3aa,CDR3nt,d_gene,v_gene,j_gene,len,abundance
CASSLTGAQETQYF,TGTGCCAGCAGCTTAACAGGCGCCCAAGAGACCCAGTACTTC,NA,TRBV7-9,TRBJ2-5,14,NA
CASSYTGGPDIQYF,TGTGCCAGTAGTTATACGGGAGGGCCCGACATTCAGTACTTC,TRBD2,TRBV19,TRBJ2-4,14,NA
CASSWTSGRGDEQFF,TGTGCCAGTAGTTGGACTAGCGGGAGAGGGGATGAGCAGTTCTTC,TRBD2,TRBV19,TRBJ2-1,15,NA
CASSSRDRAYEQYF,TGTGCCAGCAGTTCCCGGGACAGAGCTTACGAGCAGTACTTC,TRBD1,TRBV28,TRBJ2-7,14,NA
CASSEVGGTGPGNEQFF,TGTGCCAGCAGTGAAGTGGGCGGGACAGGGCCTGGCAATGAGCAGTTCTTC,TRBD1,TRBV2,TRBJ2-1,17,once
CASGRGNQPQHF,TGTGCCAGCGGCAGGGGCAATCAGCCCCAGCATTTT,NA,TRBV27,TRBJ1-5,12,NA
CAWSTRQTNNEKLFF,TGTGCCTGGAGTACCCGACAGACCAATAATGAAAAACTGTTTTTT,NA,TRBV30,TRBJ1-4,15,NA
CASRISGKYEQYF,TGTGCCAGCCGGATTAGCGGGAAGTACGAGCAGTACTTC,TRBD2,TRBV7-9,TRBJ2-7,13,NA
CASSLRGTASYEQYF,TGTGCCAGCAGTTTACGGGGGACAGCCTCCTACGAGCAGTACTTC,NA,TRBV27,TRBJ2-7,15,NA
CASSAFGQSTGELFF,TGCGCCAGCAGCGCCTTTGGGCAGAGCACCGGGGAGCTGTTTTTT,NA,TRBV4-1,TRBJ2-2,15,NA
CASSTGSYLNEQFF,TGTGCCAGCAGCACCGGGTCTTACCTAAATGAGCAGTTCTTC,NA,TRBV5-5,TRBJ2-1,14,NA
CASSSSSTNEKLFF,TGTGCCAGCAGTTCCTCGTCAACTAATGAAAAACTGTTTTTT,NA,TRBV27,TRBJ1-4,14,NA
CASSSGQGGETQYF,TGTGCCAGCAGTTCAGGACAGGGCGGTGAGACCCAGTACTTC,TRBD1,TRBV6-5,TRBJ2-5,14,once
CASSLGQTYYGYTF,TGTGCCAGCAGCTTGGGACAGACTTACTATGGCTACACCTTC,TRBD1,TRBV7-2,TRBJ1-2,14,NA
CASSLAGSSYNEQFF,TGTGCCAGTAGTTTAGCGGGGAGCTCCTACAATGAGCAGTTCTTC,TRBD2,TRBV19,TRBJ2-1,15,NA
CASSPGTGPTEAFF,TGTGCCAGCAGCCCCGGGACAGGGCCCACTGAAGCTTTCTTT,TRBD1,TRBV7-9,TRBJ1-1,14,many
CASSNRGGTTDTQYF,TGTGCCAGCAGCAACCGCGGGGGAACCACAGATACGCAGTATTTT,TRBD2,TRBV6-5,TRBJ2-3,15,NA
CASSAKGGLAGVSQQYF,TGTGCCAGCAGCGCCAAAGGCGGGCTAGCGGGAGTCTCACAGCAGTACTTC,TRBD2,TRBV9,TRBJ2-7,17,NA
CASRRGLAIYNEQFF,TGTGCCAGCAGGAGAGGACTAGCGATTTACAATGAGCAGTTCTTC,TRBD2,TRBV6-1,TRBJ2-1,15,NA
CASSQVDSYQETQYF,TGCGCCAGCAGCCAAGTCGACAGTTACCAAGAGACCCAGTACTTC,NA,TRBV4-1,TRBJ2-5,15,NA
CASSYSPSGTTDTQYF,TGTGCCAGCAGTTACTCTCCTAGCGGGACCACAGATACGCAGTATTTT,TRBD2,TRBV6-5,TRBJ2-3,16,NA
CATSRGAGGNGANVLTF,TGTGCCACCAGCAGAGGGGCAGGGGGCAACGGGGCCAACGTCCTGACTTTC,TRBD1,TRBV15,TRBJ2-6,17,NA
CASKKGADTQYF,TGTGCCAGCAAGAAGGGGGCAGATACGCAGTATTTT,NA,TRBV25-1,TRBJ2-3,12,NA
CASSLAGDRANEQFF,TGCGCCAGCAGCTTGGCCGGGGACAGGGCCAATGAGCAGTTCTTC,TRBD1,TRBV5-1,TRBJ2-1,15,NA
CASSEWSRNQPQHF,TGTGCCAGCAGTGAATGGAGCCGCAATCAGCCCCAGCATTTT,NA,TRBV6-1,TRBJ1-5,14,NA
CASSESISYEQYF,TGCGCCAGCAGTGAGTCCATCTCCTACGAGCAGTACTTC,NA,TRBV10-2,TRBJ2-7,13,NA
CASRGRGYSNQPQHF,TGTGCCAGCAGGGGCAGGGGATATAGCAATCAGCCCCAGCATTTT,NA,TRBV2,TRBJ1-5,15,NA
CASTSGRGSDTQYF,TGTGCCAGCACTAGCGGGAGGGGTTCAGATACGCAGTATTTT,TRBD2,TRBV2,TRBJ2-3,14,NA
CASSHLERSTDTQYF,TGTGCCAGCAGTCACCTTGAGAGAAGCACAGATACGCAGTATTTT,NA,TRBV28,TRBJ2-3,15,NA
CASSLGPSGGIYEKLFF,TGTGCCAGCAGCTTAGGGCCCTCAGGGGGTATTTATGAAAAACTGTTTTTT,TRBD1,TRBV7-9,TRBJ1-4,17,NA
CASSSIGSGYEQYF,TGTGCCAGCAGCTCCATTGGTTCCGGCTACGAGCAGTACTTC,NA,TRBV7-3,TRBJ2-7,14,NA
CASSELERGSSYEQYF,TGTGCCAGCAGCGAATTGGAGCGGGGGTCCTCCTACGAGCAGTACTTC,TRBD2,TRBV4-2,TRBJ2-7,16,NA
CASSQSGGQRYTRYQETQYF,TGCGCCAGCAGTCAATCGGGGGGACAGAGATACACACGGTACCAAGAGACCCAGTACTTC,NA,TRBV23-1,TRBJ2-5,20,NA
CASSLASGGGYEQYF,TGCGCCAGCAGCTTGGCTTCAGGGGGTGGGTACGAGCAGTACTTC,TRBD1,TRBV5-1,TRBJ2-7,15,once
CAWSGRANYNEQFF,TGTGCCTGGAGTGGCAGGGCCAACTACAATGAGCAGTTCTTC,NA,TRBV30,TRBJ2-1,14,NA
CASSQGLAYEQYF,TGTGCCAGCAGCCAAGGACTAGCGTACGAGCAGTACTTC,TRBD2,TRBV4-2,TRBJ2-7,13,NA
CASSTRGANYEQYF,TGTGCCAGTAGTACCCGCGGGGCGAACTACGAGCAGTACTTC,NA,TRBV19,TRBJ2-7,14,NA
CASSRSSGRKSEQFF,TGTGCCAGCAGCCGATCTAGCGGGAGGAAAAGTGAGCAGTTCTTC,TRBD2,TRBV27,TRBJ2-1,15,NA
CASSFGSGGNAYEQYF,NA,NA,TRBV5-6,TRBJ2-7,16,NA
CASSEEGTGFYGYTF,TGTGCCAGCAGTGAAGAGGGGACAGGGTTCTATGGCTACACCTTC,TRBD1,TRBV2,TRBJ1-2,15,NA
CASSAQVNTEAFF,TGCGCCAGCAGTGCCCAGGTAAACACTGAAGCTTTCTTT,NA,TRBV10-2,TRBJ1-1,13,NA